The 11 T cell receptor beta chains listed next were all sequenced from one sample in a study of T-cell memory formation after mild COVID-19. MiXCR was run by TCRdb on the 5' RACE reads, yielding one entry per CDR3 protein. This table has 110,000 to 150,000 distinct CDR3 sequences, 20% to 25% appearing once. The sequenced material came from PBMCs or a T cell subset sorted from them (not recorded which). All receptors come from an adult woman who had mild COVID-19 (a few samples of this study predate the infection). Cell type and time point are not known.

This clonotype was observed a handful of times. The V and J genes are TRBV4-3 and TRBJ1-1; D perhaps matches TRBD1 (5 bases). The V end was cut by 0 bases, the J end by 1 base, with 9 bases between. The CDR3 sequence is 15 residues long. Germline loops: CDR1 LGHNA, CDR2 YSLEER. CDR3 region: CASSQDRGQNTEAFF. The CDR3 region has the DNA TGCGCCAGCAGCCAAGACCGGGGCCAGAACACTGAAGCTTTCTTT.

This clonotype was found a few times. The rearrangement links TRBV12-3 or TRBV12-4 to TRBJ2-1, with 9 positions matching TRBD1. The CDR3 length is 13 residues. Unmatched junction bases numbered 6, after V lost 10 bases and J lost 5 bases. CDR3 sequence (DNA): TGTGCCACCGGGGACAGGGCTCACAATGAGCAGTTCTTC. This sequence encodes CATGDRAHNEQFF.

This clonotype was observed at least ten times. This CDR3 reads CASSPNTGAEQYF. The CDR3 coding sequence is TGTGCCAGCAGCCCGAATACAGGTGCCGAGCAGTACTTC. The chain has TRBV11-1 and TRBJ2-7; a weak D match, TRBD1 (5 bases). The germline V gene has CDR1 SGHAT and CDR2 FQDESV (reference sequence). The CDR3 is 13 residues long. Between the trimmed V and J ends, which lost 5 bases and 6 bases, there was a span of 14 bases.

CDR3 in amino acids: CASSHATGGSTDTQYF. The CDR3 coding sequence is TGCGCCAGCAGCCACGCGACAGGGGGGAGCACAGATACGCAGTATTTT. The rearrangement joins TRBV4-1 to TRBJ2-3; 9 bases match TRBD1. The CDR3 consists of 16 residues. CDR1 is MGHRA and CDR2 is YSYEKL in the germline V gene. The V and J ends lost 3 bases and 0 bases, in that order; junction bases with no gene match: 4.

In this sample, this clonotype turned up a few times. The V and J genes are TRBV2 and TRBJ2-1; 9 positions match TRBD1. Per the germline V gene, CDR1 is SNHLY and CDR2 is FYNNEI. V lost 7 bases to trimming and J lost 9 bases; unmatched junction nucleotides: 10. The CDR3 consists of 14 residues. The CDR3 DNA is TGTGCCAGCACAAGGGGACAGGGTATCGGTGAGCAGTTCTTC. Translating it yields CASTRGQGIGEQFF.

The CDR3 sequence: CASSFGPDSGNTIYF. As DNA, the CDR3 is TGTGCCAGCAGCTTTGGGCCAGACTCTGGAAACACCATATATTTT. The V gene is TRBV7-6, the J gene TRBJ1-3; D not certain. Trimming took off 3 bases at V and 0 bases at J, with 9 bases between the two ends. Per the germline V gene, CDR1 is SGHVS and CDR2 is FNYEAQ. The CDR3 has 15 amino acids.

This clonotype came up a few times. In DNA form, the CDR3 reads TGCGCCAGCAGCTTGGGCGGGGCGAGCACTGAAGCTTTCTTT. Protein: CASSLGGASTEAFF. The chain recombines TRBV5-1 with TRBJ1-1; tentatively, D is TRBD1 (5 bases). This CDR3 is built from 14 residues. Deletions cut 0 bases from V and 4 bases from J, with 10 bases between. The germline V gene encodes CDR1 SGHRS and CDR2 YFSETQ.

The chain links TRBV12-3 or TRBV12-4 to TRBJ2-3, with 12 bases aligning to TRBD2. J gave up 6 bases and V 7 bases, and 14 bases lay outside the gene matches. The CDR3 loop spans 17 amino acids. This CDR3 reads CASTIIRTSGDVDTQYF. The CDR3 DNA reads as TGTGCCAGCACAATTATAAGGACTAGCGGGGACGTGGATACGCAGTATTTT.

The rearrangement uses TRBV6-5 and TRBJ2-1; TRBD2 might be the D (6 bases). CDR3 length equals 13 residues. V shed 8 bases and J shed 6 bases, with 14 bases lying between them. Germline values: CDR1 MNHEY, CDR2 SVGAGI. The CDR3 coding sequence is TGTGCCAGCGGTGCGGGAACGGGCAATGAGCAGTTCTTC. It yields the protein CASGAGTGNEQFF.

The chain links TRBV6-6 to TRBJ2-3, with 9 bases aligning to TRBD2. V was pared by 7 bases and J by 8 bases, with 1 base of the junction left unmatched. The CDR3 spans 11 residues. The V gene's germline CDR1 is MNHNY and CDR2 SVGAGI (reference sequence). The CDR3 loop is CASISGGTQYF. The CDR3 region has the DNA TGTGCCAGCATTAGCGGGGGTACGCAGTATTTT.

In this sample, this clonotype turned up a few times. V gene TRBV12-3 or TRBV12-4 combines with J gene TRBJ2-2; D call uncertain. The CDR3 length is 13 residues. Trimming removed 4 bases from V and 5 bases from J, with 8 bases in between. The CDR3 protein is CASSSDFTGELFF. The CDR3 nucleotides read TGTGCCAGCAGTTCCGACTTTACCGGGGAGCTGTTTTTT.